The subject of this entry is one T cell receptor beta chain. Its antigen is currently unknown. Other DNA sequences in this specimen translate into the identical CDR3. The V gene lost 0 bases and the J gene lost 13 bases, with 13 bases spanning the gap. Germline V lookup: CDR1 SNHLY, CDR2 FYNNEI. The CDR3 runs to 13 residues. In the authors' methods: Differences in CDR3 between clinicopathological groups were drawn on to build a classifier intended to discriminate distant-metastatic papillary thyroid cancer patients. Using MiXCR, TCRdb reanalyzed the PCR reads. The V and J calls were determined by TCRdb, not by the authors. In the table there are about 70,000 clones, more than 15% of which are singletons. This entry comes from a study of metastatic and nonmetastatic thyroid tumors. Across the study: Malignant thyroid and benign thyroid patients provided blood and tumor or nodule tissue whose repertoires were compared. Study findings and constraints: Patients with malignant thyroid tumors reportedly had significantly higher TCR beta diversity than those with benign nodules, in blood and tumor.

Among the patients, none had received any treatment before thyroid surgery. This TCR derives from a female donor with papillary thyroid cancer or a benign thyroid nodule (not recorded which). Some clones in this sample may be carry-over from other donors' samples. What was sequenced was blood. The V call is TRBV2, the J call TRBJ2-1; possible D gene TRBD2, 6 bases. The DNA for the CDR3 is TGTGCCAGCAGTGAAGCCGGGGGAGGAGTTCAGTTCTTC. Its translation is CASSEAGGGVQFF.